The TCR beta chain under discussion was sequenced for a study of blood T cell repertoires in COVID-19. For the study at large: Whether acute or convalescent, the COVID-19 samples came from the United States, Italy and Spain.

Participants came from some 23 US areas, aged about 18 to 95 years. Participants in the exposed group had met a COVID-19 case in the 2 weeks before joining the study. Sequencing was performed with immunoSEQ multiplex PCR; in TCRdb, only in-frame clones are kept and a portion is missing. Among about 430,000 clones listed, 70% to 90% were seen once. This TCR was recovered from a woman between 18 and 29 years old who had been exposed to COVID-19. The specimen was PBMCs or T cells enriched from blood (not recorded which).

In nucleotides, the CDR3 is TGCAGCGTTGGACAGGGGGCCCACGAGCAGTACTTC. The encoded protein is CSVGQGAHEQYF. V is TRBV29-1 and J is TRBJ2-7; 10 bases match TRBD1. V shed 4 bases, J shed 5 bases, and the junction held 2 bases outside the gene matches. Germline loops: CDR1 SQVTM, CDR2 ANQGSEA. This CDR3 comprises 12 residues.